A selection of T cell receptor beta chains follows, all from one sample in a study of blood T cell repertoires in COVID-19. Profiling relied on immunoSEQ multiplex PCR, and the TCRdb table lists in-frame clones only, not all of them. The sample includes tens of thousands of clones, approximately 88% of them seen just once. Sequencing was performed on peripheral blood. The receptors originated from a man in his sixties or seventies in a cohort sampled during active COVID-19. The CDR3 runs from the conserved cysteine through the conserved F or W. Each record gives: V gene, clone size, D gene, J gene, CDR3 protein, CDR3 DNA. A D gene is named only where the DNA matches it firmly. Only part of the rows carry a size: once, few, many, or a class if the clone is expanded.

v_gene: TRBV7-6
abundance: once
d_gene: .
j_gene: TRBJ1-2
CDR3aa: CASSPESRGLTSYTF
CDR3nt: TGTGCCAGCAGCCCAGAATCGAGGGGACTAACGAGCTACACCTTC

v_gene: TRBV27
abundance: .
d_gene: TRBD1
j_gene: TRBJ1-1
CDR3aa: CASSGDRATEAFF
CDR3nt: TGTGCCAGCAGTGGGGACAGGGCCACTGAAGCTTTCTTT

v_gene: TRBV5-8
abundance: .
d_gene: TRBD2
j_gene: TRBJ2-1
CDR3aa: CASEASGAYNEQFF
CDR3nt: TGTGCCAGCGAGGCTAGCGGAGCCTACAATGAGCAGTTCTTC

v_gene: TRBV18
abundance: .
d_gene: .
j_gene: TRBJ2-1
CDR3aa: CASSLAGTRSNEQFF
CDR3nt: TGTGCCAGCTCACTTGCCGGGACACGATCCAATGAGCAGTTCTTC

v_gene: TRBV28
abundance: .
d_gene: TRBD2
j_gene: TRBJ2-2
CDR3aa: CASSTGRGAGETGELFF
CDR3nt: TGTGCCAGCAGCACCGGGAGGGGAGCGGGAGAAACCGGGGAGCTGTTTTTT

v_gene: TRBV28
abundance: once
d_gene: .
j_gene: TRBJ2-5
CDR3aa: CASSLGSYQETQYF
CDR3nt: TGTGCCAGCAGTCTCGGGAGCTACCAAGAGACCCAGTACTTC

v_gene: TRBV6-5
abundance: .
d_gene: .
j_gene: TRBJ1-1
CDR3aa: CASQHRPRDTEAFF
CDR3nt: TGTGCCAGCCAGCATCGACCCCGGGACACTGAAGCTTTCTTT

v_gene: TRBV6-5
abundance: .
d_gene: TRBD1
j_gene: TRBJ1-3
CDR3aa: CASRGDSSSGNTIYF
CDR3nt: TGTGCCAGCAGGGGGGACAGCTCCTCTGGAAACACCATATATTTT

v_gene: TRBV7-3
abundance: .
d_gene: TRBD2
j_gene: TRBJ2-4
CDR3aa: CASSPAPSGPQYF
CDR3nt: TGTGCCAGCAGCCCGGCCCCTAGCGGACCTCAGTACTTC

v_gene: TRBV4-1
abundance: .
d_gene: TRBD1
j_gene: TRBJ1-2
CDR3aa: CASSLPGQGAYYGYTF
CDR3nt: TGCGCCAGCAGCCTCCCGGGACAGGGGGCTTACTATGGCTACACCTTC

v_gene: TRBV7-8
abundance: once
d_gene: .
j_gene: TRBJ2-7
CDR3aa: CASSLAGQGPYEQYF
CDR3nt: TGTGCCAGCAGCTTAGCGGGGCAAGGACCCTACGAGCAGTACTTC

v_gene: TRBV18
abundance: .
d_gene: .
j_gene: TRBJ1-4
CDR3aa: CASSPPTGVREKLFF
CDR3nt: TGTGCCAGCTCACCACCGACGGGGGTTCGTGAAAAACTGTTTTTT

v_gene: TRBV10-1
abundance: .
d_gene: TRBD2
j_gene: TRBJ2-1
CDR3aa: CASSDLAGGGSEQFF
CDR3nt: TGCGCCAGCAGTGACCTAGCGGGAGGGGGGAGTGAGCAGTTCTTC

v_gene: TRBV19
abundance: .
d_gene: .
j_gene: TRBJ1-5
CDR3aa: CASSPGDPGGHQPQHF
CDR3nt: TGTGCCAGTAGCCCGGGAGACCCCGGAGGCCATCAGCCCCAGCATTTT

v_gene: TRBV28
abundance: once
d_gene: TRBD1
j_gene: TRBJ1-4
CDR3aa: CASNPSGQARRKLFF
CDR3nt: TGTGCCAGCAATCCATCGGGACAGGCACGCCGAAAACTGTTTTTT

v_gene: TRBV6-2/TRBV6-3
abundance: .
d_gene: .
j_gene: TRBJ2-2
CDR3aa: CASSYSGGANTGELFF
CDR3nt: TGTGCCAGCAGTTACTCAGGGGGAGCGAACACCGGGGAGCTGTTTTTT

v_gene: TRBV27
abundance: .
d_gene: TRBD1
j_gene: TRBJ2-3
CDR3aa: CASRNLDRVGTDTQYF
CDR3nt: TGTGCCAGCAGGAACCTGGACAGGGTGGGCACAGATACGCAGTATTTT

v_gene: TRBV6-1
abundance: .
d_gene: TRBD1
j_gene: TRBJ2-4
CDR3aa: CASSEGAQGVAKNIQYF
CDR3nt: TGTGCCAGCAGTGAAGGAGCGCAGGGGGTAGCCAAAAACATTCAGTACTTC

v_gene: TRBV19
abundance: .
d_gene: TRBD2
j_gene: TRBJ2-7
CDR3aa: CASASGLAGYEQYF
CDR3nt: TGTGCCAGCGCTTCGGGACTAGCGGGTTACGAGCAGTACTTC

v_gene: TRBV6-6
abundance: few
d_gene: TRBD1
j_gene: TRBJ1-6
CDR3aa: CASSYVLGTGTSPLHF
CDR3nt: TGTGCCAGCAGTTACGTCCTCGGGACAGGGACCTCACCCCTCCACTTT

v_gene: TRBV6-5
abundance: few
d_gene: TRBD2
j_gene: TRBJ2-7
CDR3aa: CASSFRLAGFEQYF
CDR3nt: TGTGCCAGCAGTTTTAGGCTAGCGGGATTCGAGCAGTACTTC

v_gene: TRBV6-1
abundance: .
d_gene: TRBD2
j_gene: TRBJ2-7
CDR3aa: CASSEGLVGLYEQYF
CDR3nt: TGTGCCAGCAGTGAGGGACTAGTCGGTCTCTACGAGCAGTACTTC

v_gene: TRBV12-3/TRBV12-4
abundance: .
d_gene: .
j_gene: TRBJ2-1
CDR3aa: CASSRQEQFF
CDR3nt: TGTGCCAGCAGTCGACAGGAGCAGTTCTTC

v_gene: TRBV9
abundance: .
d_gene: .
j_gene: TRBJ1-5
CDR3aa: CASSVDAGSNQPQHF
CDR3nt: TGTGCCAGCAGCGTAGATGCGGGGAGCAATCAGCCCCAACATTTT

v_gene: TRBV6-5
abundance: .
d_gene: .
j_gene: TRBJ2-7
CDR3aa: CASSRPGRGYEQYF
CDR3nt: TGTGCCAGCAGTCGTCCGGGGCGGGGCTACGAGCAGTACTTC

v_gene: TRBV7-9
abundance: .
d_gene: TRBD1
j_gene: TRBJ1-6
CDR3aa: CASSLTGQANSPLHF
CDR3nt: TGTGCCAGCAGCCTGACAGGGCAGGCTAATTCACCCCTCCACTTT

v_gene: TRBV4-1
abundance: few
d_gene: .
j_gene: TRBJ2-3
CDR3aa: CASSLIGQTSTDTQYF
CDR3nt: TGCGCCAGCAGCCTGATCGGACAGACTAGCACAGATACGCAGTATTTT

v_gene: TRBV6-2/TRBV6-3
abundance: .
d_gene: .
j_gene: TRBJ1-2
CDR3aa: CASSLTPDRPTNYGYTF
CDR3nt: TGTGCCAGCAGCCTGACCCCCGACAGGCCGACTAACTATGGCTACACCTTC

v_gene: TRBV23-1
abundance: .
d_gene: .
j_gene: TRBJ2-7
CDR3aa: CASSPPLDCSGDYEQYF
CDR3nt: TGCGCCAGCAGTCCCCCCCTGGACTGCTCGGGCGACTACGAGCAGTACTTC

v_gene: TRBV2
abundance: .
d_gene: TRBD1
j_gene: TRBJ1-4
CDR3aa: CASSQGTGQFF
CDR3nt: TGTGCCAGCAGCCAGGGGACAGGACAGTTTTTT

v_gene: TRBV9
abundance: .
d_gene: TRBD1
j_gene: TRBJ2-3
CDR3aa: CASSVDRHTDTQYF
CDR3nt: TGTGCCAGCAGCGTGGACAGGCACACAGATACGCAGTATTTT

v_gene: TRBV5-6
abundance: .
d_gene: .
j_gene: TRBJ1-2
CDR3aa: CASSLRATDYGYTF
CDR3nt: TGTGCCAGCAGCTTGCGAGCGACCGACTATGGCTACACCTTC

v_gene: TRBV10-2
abundance: .
d_gene: .
j_gene: TRBJ2-7
CDR3aa: CASSETSYEQYF
CDR3nt: TGCGCCAGCAGTGAAACTTCCTACGAGCAGTACTTC

v_gene: TRBV28
abundance: .
d_gene: TRBD1
j_gene: TRBJ1-1
CDR3aa: CASREQGARVRTEAFF
CDR3nt: TGTGCCAGCAGGGAACAGGGGGCTCGAGTTCGCACTGAAGCTTTCTTT

v_gene: TRBV29-1
abundance: .
d_gene: .
j_gene: TRBJ2-7
CDR3aa: CSVEGSHSYEQYF
CDR3nt: TGCAGCGTTGAGGGCAGCCACTCCTACGAGCAGTACTTC

v_gene: TRBV28
abundance: .
d_gene: TRBD1
j_gene: TRBJ1-2
CDR3aa: CASSSGQGGYGYTF
CDR3nt: TGTGCCAGCAGTTCGGGACAGGGCGGCTATGGCTACACCTTC

v_gene: TRBV7-6
abundance: .
d_gene: TRBD2
j_gene: TRBJ2-7
CDR3aa: CASSFGLAGSPYEQYF
CDR3nt: TGTGCCAGCAGCTTCGGTCTAGCGGGCTCGCCCTACGAGCAGTACTTC

v_gene: TRBV7-6
abundance: .
d_gene: .
j_gene: TRBJ2-3
CDR3aa: CASSSPPGEAQYF
CDR3nt: TGTGCCAGCAGCTCCCCACCCGGCGAGGCGCAGTATTTT

v_gene: TRBV4-1
abundance: .
d_gene: .
j_gene: TRBJ1-6
CDR3aa: CASSQVARVSGSPLHF
CDR3nt: TGCGCCAGCAGCCAAGTCGCCAGGGTATCTGGTTCACCCCTCCACTTT

v_gene: TRBV5-5
abundance: .
d_gene: TRBD1
j_gene: TRBJ1-5
CDR3aa: CASSLGQGSQPQHF
CDR3nt: TGTGCCAGCAGCTTAGGACAGGGGAGTCAGCCCCAGCATTTT

v_gene: TRBV6-5
abundance: .
d_gene: .
j_gene: TRBJ1-4
CDR3aa: CASRGGGATNEKLFF
CDR3nt: TGTGCCAGCAGGGGGGGAGGGGCAACTAATGAAAAACTGTTTTTT

v_gene: TRBV4-3
abundance: .
d_gene: TRBD1
j_gene: TRBJ1-2
CDR3aa: CASSPPGQAIYGYTF
CDR3nt: TGCGCCAGCAGCCCTCCGGGACAGGCGATATATGGCTACACCTTC

v_gene: TRBV19
abundance: .
d_gene: TRBD2
j_gene: TRBJ2-7
CDR3aa: CASSVTAGGGYEQYF
CDR3nt: TGTGCCAGTAGTGTCACAGCGGGAGGAGGCTACGAGCAGTACTTC

v_gene: TRBV28
abundance: .
d_gene: TRBD1
j_gene: TRBJ1-2
CDR3aa: CASGTAANYGYTF
CDR3nt: TGTGCCAGCGGGACAGCCGCTAACTATGGCTACACCTTC

v_gene: TRBV2
abundance: .
d_gene: .
j_gene: TRBJ1-2
CDR3aa: CASSETQSPMGGYTF
CDR3nt: TGTGCCAGCAGCGAGACACAGTCCCCAATGGGTGGCTACACCTTC

v_gene: TRBV21-1
abundance: .
d_gene: .
j_gene: TRBJ2-7
CDR3aa: CASSNSHVGGGSGSYEQYF
CDR3nt: .

v_gene: TRBV11-2
abundance: .
d_gene: TRBD1
j_gene: TRBJ1-2
CDR3aa: CASSPRTGGNYGYTF
CDR3nt: TGTGCCAGCAGCCCCCGGACAGGGGGTAACTATGGCTACACCTTC

v_gene: TRBV10-3
abundance: .
d_gene: TRBD1
j_gene: TRBJ1-2
CDR3aa: CAISESLQGAQGYTF
CDR3nt: TGTGCCATCAGTGAGTCCTTACAGGGGGCGCAGGGCTACACCTTC